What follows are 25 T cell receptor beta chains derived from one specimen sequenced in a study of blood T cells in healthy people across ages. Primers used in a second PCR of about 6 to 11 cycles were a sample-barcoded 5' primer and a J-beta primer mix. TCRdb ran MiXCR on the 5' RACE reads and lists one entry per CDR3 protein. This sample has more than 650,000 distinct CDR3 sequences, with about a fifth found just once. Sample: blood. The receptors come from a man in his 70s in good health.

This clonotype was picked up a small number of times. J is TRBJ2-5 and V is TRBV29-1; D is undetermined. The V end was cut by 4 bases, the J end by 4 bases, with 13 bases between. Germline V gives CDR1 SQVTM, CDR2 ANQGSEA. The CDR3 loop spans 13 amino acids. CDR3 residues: CSVGMEWGETQYF. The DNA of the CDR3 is TGCAGCGTTGGGATGGAGTGGGGAGAGACCCAGTACTTC. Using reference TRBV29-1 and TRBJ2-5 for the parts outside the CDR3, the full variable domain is SAVISQKPSRDICQRGTSLTIQCQVDSQVTMMFWYRQQPGQSLTLIATANQGSEATYESGFVIDKFPISRPNLTFSTLTVSNMSPEDSSIYLCSVGMEWGETQYFGPGTRLLVL.

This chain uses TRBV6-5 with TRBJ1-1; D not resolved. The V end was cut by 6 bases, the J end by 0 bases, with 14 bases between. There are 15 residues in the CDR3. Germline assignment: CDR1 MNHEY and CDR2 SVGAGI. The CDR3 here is CASSRGSRVNTEAFF. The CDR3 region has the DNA TGTGCCAGCAGCCGCGGGTCACGGGTGAACACTGAAGCTTTCTTT.

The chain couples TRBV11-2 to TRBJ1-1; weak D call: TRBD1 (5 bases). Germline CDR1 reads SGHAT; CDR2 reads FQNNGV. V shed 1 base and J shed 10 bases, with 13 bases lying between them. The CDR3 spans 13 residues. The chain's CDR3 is CASSLVAGRGAFF. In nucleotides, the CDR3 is TGTGCCAGCAGCTTAGTGGCAGGGCGGGGAGCTTTCTTT.

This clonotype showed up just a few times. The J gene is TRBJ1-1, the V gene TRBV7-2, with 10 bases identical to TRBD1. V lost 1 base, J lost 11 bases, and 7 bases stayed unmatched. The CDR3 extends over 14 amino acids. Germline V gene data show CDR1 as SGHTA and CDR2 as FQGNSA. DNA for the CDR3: TGTGCCAGCAGCTTAGGGGTAGCGGACAGGGGGGCTTTCTTT. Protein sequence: CASSLGVADRGAFF.

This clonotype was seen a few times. The DNA of the CDR3 is TGTGCCAGCAGTCAAAGAACAGGGGCTACATATGGCTACACCTTC. Protein product: CASSQRTGATYGYTF. The gene calls are TRBV3-1 and TRBJ1-2; the match to TRBD1 covers 7 bases. Germline V gene sequence: CDR1 LGHDT, CDR2 YNNKEL (reference sequence). Trimming took 6 bases from V and 5 from J; bases not matched to a gene: 12. The CDR3 consists of 15 residues. Using reference TRBV3-1 and TRBJ1-2 for the parts outside the CDR3, the full variable domain is DTAVSQTPKYLVTQMGNDKSIKCEQNLGHDTMYWYKQDSKKFLKIMFSYNNKELIINETVPNRFSPKSPDKAHLNLHINSLELGDSAVYFCASSQRTGATYGYTFGSGTRLTVV.

CDR3 protein: CASSLEHSIASYEQYF. Written as DNA, the CDR3 is TGTGCCAGCAGCTTAGAACACTCGATAGCCTCCTACGAGCAGTACTTC. The rearrangement links TRBV7-2 to TRBJ2-7, with D uncertain. The CDR3 extends over 16 amino acids. CDR1 is SGHTA, CDR2 FQGNSA, per germline. V lost 1 base and J 0 bases, leaving 13 bases between the germline ends. The full variable domain, completed using reference TRBV7-2 and TRBJ2-7, is GAGVSQSPSNKVTEKGKDVELRCDPISGHTALYWYRQSLGQGLEFLIYFQGNSAPDKSGLPSDRFSAERTGGSVSTLTIQRTQQEDSAVYLCASSLEHSIASYEQYFGPGTRLTVT.

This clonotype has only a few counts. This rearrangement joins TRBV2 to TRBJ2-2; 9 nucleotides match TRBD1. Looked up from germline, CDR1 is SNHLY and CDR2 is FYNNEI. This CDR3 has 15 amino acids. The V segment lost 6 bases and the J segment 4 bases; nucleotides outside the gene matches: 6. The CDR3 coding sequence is TGTGCCAGCAGCAACACAGGGGGCCGCACCGGGGAGCTGTTTTTT. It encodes CASSNTGGRTGELFF.

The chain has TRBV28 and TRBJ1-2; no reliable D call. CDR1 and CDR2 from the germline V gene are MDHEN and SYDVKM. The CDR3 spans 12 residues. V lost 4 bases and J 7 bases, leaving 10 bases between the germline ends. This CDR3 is CASSWRMGGYTF. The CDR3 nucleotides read TGTGCCAGCAGTTGGAGAATGGGTGGCTACACCTTC.

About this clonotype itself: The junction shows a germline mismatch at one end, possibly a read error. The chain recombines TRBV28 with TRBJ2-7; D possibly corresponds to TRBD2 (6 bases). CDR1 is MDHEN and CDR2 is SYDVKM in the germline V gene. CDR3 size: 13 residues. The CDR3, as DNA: TGTGACAGCAGTACGGGACTCAGCAGCGAGCAGTACTTC. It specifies CDSSTGLSSEQYF.

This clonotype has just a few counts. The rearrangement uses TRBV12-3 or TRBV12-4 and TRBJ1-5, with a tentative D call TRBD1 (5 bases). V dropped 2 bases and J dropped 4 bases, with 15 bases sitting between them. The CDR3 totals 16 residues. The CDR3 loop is CASSLLGQGANQPQHF. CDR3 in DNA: TGTGCCAGCAGTTTATTGGGTCAGGGTGCAAATCAGCCCCAGCATTTT.

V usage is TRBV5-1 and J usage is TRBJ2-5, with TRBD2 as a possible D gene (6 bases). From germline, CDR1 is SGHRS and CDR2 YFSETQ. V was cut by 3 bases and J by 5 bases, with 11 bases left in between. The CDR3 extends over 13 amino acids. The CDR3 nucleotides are TGCGCCAGCAGCTCGGAGGCGGGGGAGACCCAGTACTTC. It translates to CASSSEAGETQYF.

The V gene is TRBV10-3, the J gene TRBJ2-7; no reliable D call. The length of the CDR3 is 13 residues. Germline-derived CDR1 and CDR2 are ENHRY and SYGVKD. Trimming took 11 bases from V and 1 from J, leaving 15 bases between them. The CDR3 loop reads CASNRAQSYEQYF. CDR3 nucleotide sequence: TGTGCCTCGAACCGCGCTCAATCCTACGAGCAGTACTTC.

The chain's CDR3 is CASRGQGTEAFF. CDR3 DNA sequence: TGTGCCAGTAGGGGACAGGGGACTGAAGCTTTCTTT. This chain uses TRBV19 with TRBJ1-1; TRBD1 aligns across 10 bases. CDR1 is LNHDA and CDR2 is SQIVND in the germline V gene (reference sequence). The CDR3 has 12 amino acids. The J segment lost 5 bases and the V segment lost 6 bases, leaving 0 bases of the junction unmatched.

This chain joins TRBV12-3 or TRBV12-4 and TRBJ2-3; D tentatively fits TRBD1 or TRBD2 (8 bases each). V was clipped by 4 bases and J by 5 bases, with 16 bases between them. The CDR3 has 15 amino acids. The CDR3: CASSSGGTGGDTQYF. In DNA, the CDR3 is TGTGCCAGCAGTTCGGGAGGGACAGGAGGAGATACGCAGTATTTT.

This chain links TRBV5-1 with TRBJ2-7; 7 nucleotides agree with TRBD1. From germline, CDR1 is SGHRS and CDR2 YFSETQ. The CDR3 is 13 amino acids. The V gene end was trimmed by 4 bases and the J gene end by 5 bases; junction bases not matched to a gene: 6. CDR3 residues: CASSTGQVDEQYF. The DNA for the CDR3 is TGCGCCAGCAGCACCGGACAGGTCGACGAGCAGTACTTC.

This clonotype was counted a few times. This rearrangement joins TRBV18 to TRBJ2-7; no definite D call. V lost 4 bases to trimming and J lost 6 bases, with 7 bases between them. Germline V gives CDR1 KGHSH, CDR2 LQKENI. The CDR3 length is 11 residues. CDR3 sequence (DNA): TGTGCCAGCTCACGAGGAAGCGAGCAGTACGTC. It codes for CASSRGSEQYV.

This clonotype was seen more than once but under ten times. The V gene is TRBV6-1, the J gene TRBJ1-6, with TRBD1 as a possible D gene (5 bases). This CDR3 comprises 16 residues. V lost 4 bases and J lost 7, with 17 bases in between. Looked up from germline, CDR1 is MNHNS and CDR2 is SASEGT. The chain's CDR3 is CASSGRDGRQNSPLHF. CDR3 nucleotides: TGTGCCAGCAGTGGGCGGGACGGACGTCAGAATTCACCCCTCCACTTT.

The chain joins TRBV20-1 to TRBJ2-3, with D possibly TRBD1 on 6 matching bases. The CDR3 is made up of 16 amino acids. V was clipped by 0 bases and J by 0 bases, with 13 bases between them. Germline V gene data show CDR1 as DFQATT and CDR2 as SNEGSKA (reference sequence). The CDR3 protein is CSARDEGVTSTDTQYF. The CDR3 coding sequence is TGCAGTGCTAGAGATGAGGGGGTGACTAGCACAGATACGCAGTATTTT.

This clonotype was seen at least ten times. The chain's CDR3 is CSSSSGNNEQFF. The CDR3 bases are TGCAGCTCTTCTAGCGGGAACAATGAGCAGTTCTTC. The chain recombines TRBV29-1 with TRBJ2-1; 9 bases are shared with TRBD2. The germline V gene has CDR1 SQVTM and CDR2 ANQGSEA. J lost 5 bases, V lost 8 bases, and 4 bases had no gene match. The CDR3 is 12 amino acids.

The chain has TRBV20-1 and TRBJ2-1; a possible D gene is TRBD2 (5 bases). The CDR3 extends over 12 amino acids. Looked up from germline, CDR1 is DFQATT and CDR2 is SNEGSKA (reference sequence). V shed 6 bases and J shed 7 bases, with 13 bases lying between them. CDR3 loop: CSAKDYRNEQFF. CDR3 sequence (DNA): TGCAGTGCAAAAGACTACCGGAATGAGCAGTTCTTC.

CDR3 in amino acids: CATSDGLSNQPQHF. CDR3 DNA sequence: TGTGCCACCTCAGATGGACTGAGCAATCAGCCCCAGCATTTT. The chain carries TRBV12-3 or TRBV12-4 and TRBJ1-5; D gene ambiguous. V was shortened by 10 bases and J by 1 base, with 14 bases between the two germline ends. This CDR3 spans 14 amino acids.

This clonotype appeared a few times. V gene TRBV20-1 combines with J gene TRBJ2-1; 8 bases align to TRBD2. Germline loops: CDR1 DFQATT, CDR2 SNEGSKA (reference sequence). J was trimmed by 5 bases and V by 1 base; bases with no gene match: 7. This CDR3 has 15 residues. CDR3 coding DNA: TGCAGTGCTAGAGTCAGCCTAGCGGGCCACAATGAGCAGTTCTTC. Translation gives CSARVSLAGHNEQFF.

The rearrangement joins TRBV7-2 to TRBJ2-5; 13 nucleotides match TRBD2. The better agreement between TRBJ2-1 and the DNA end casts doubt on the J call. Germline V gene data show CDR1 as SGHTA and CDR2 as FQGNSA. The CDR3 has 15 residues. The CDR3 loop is CASSPWTSGGNEQFF. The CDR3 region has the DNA TGTGCCAGCAGCCCATGGACTAGCGGGGGTAATGAGCAGTTCTTC.

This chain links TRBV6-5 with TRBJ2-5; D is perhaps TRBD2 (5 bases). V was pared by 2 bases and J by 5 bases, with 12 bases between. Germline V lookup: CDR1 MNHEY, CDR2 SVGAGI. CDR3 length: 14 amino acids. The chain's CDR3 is CASSYMGVSETQYF. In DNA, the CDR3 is TGTGCCAGCAGTTACATGGGAGTAAGTGAGACCCAGTACTTC.

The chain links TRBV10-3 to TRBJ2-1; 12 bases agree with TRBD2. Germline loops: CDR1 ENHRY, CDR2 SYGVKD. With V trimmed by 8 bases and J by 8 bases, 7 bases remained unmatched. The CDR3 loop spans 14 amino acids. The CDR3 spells CAIRLAGVMDEQFF. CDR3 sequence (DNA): TGTGCCATCCGACTAGCGGGAGTGATGGATGAGCAGTTCTTC.